Shown below are 12 T cell receptor beta chains from a single sample sequenced in a study of blood T cell repertoires in COVID-19. TCRdb's table, derived via immunoSEQ multiplex PCR, lists solely in-frame clones and lacks some. The sample contains roughly 220,000 clones, 65% to 85% of which appear only once. The sequencing input was PBMCs or T cells enriched from blood (not recorded which). The receptors shown here come from a woman aged 40 to 50 who had recovered from COVID-19.

The chain links TRBV5-1 to TRBJ2-7; D might be TRBD2 (6 bases). CDR1 is SGHRS, CDR2 YFSETQ, per germline. The CDR3 runs 16 residues. The V gene lost 0 bases and the J gene lost 3 bases, with 16 bases spanning the gap. The CDR3 nucleotides are TGCGCCAGCAGCTTGGGGACAAAAAGCGGGCTCTACGAGCAGTACTTC. Protein product: CASSLGTKSGLYEQYF.

This chain connects TRBV29-1 to TRBJ1-3, with D uncertain. The ends were cut back, 2 bases at V and 0 bases at J, with 11 bases in the middle. CDR1 SQVTM and CDR2 ANQGSEA come from the germline V gene. This CDR3 is built from 15 residues. CDR3 loop: CSVETPGFSGNTIYF. The CDR3 coding sequence is TGCAGCGTTGAAACACCGGGATTCTCTGGAAACACCATATATTTT.

The chain carries TRBV5-4 and TRBJ2-2, with TRBD2 identical over 8 bases. The V and J ends lost 5 bases and 2 bases, in that order; junction bases with no gene match: 14. There are 18 residues in the CDR3. CDR1 is SGHNT and CDR2 is YYREEE in the germline V gene (reference sequence). DNA for the CDR3: TGTGCCAGCAGGGAGGCGCGGGCGGGGGGCGTTAACACCGGGGAGCTGTTTTTT. This encodes CASREARAGGVNTGELFF.

The gene calls are TRBV27 and TRBJ2-1; 15 positions agree with TRBD2. Trimming at V came to 3 bases and at J to 6 bases, leaving 3 bases not matched to a gene. The length of the CDR3 is 16 residues. Per the germline V gene, CDR1 is MNHEY and CDR2 is SMNVEV (reference sequence). CDR3 amino acids: CASSLGTSGRINEQFF. The CDR3 DNA sequence: TGTGCCAGCAGTTTGGGGACTAGCGGGAGGATCAATGAGCAGTTCTTC.

The rearrangement links TRBV18 to TRBJ1-1, with D tentatively TRBD1 (6 bases). Germline CDR1 and CDR2: KGHSH and LQKENI. The CDR3 totals 14 residues. V was trimmed by 3 bases and J by 5 bases, leaving 13 bases between them. The DNA for the CDR3 is TGTGCCAGCTCACCGGCCTCACAGGGAACTGAAGCTTTCTTT. This gives the protein CASSPASQGTEAFF.

The chain's CDR3 is CASSGTASNQPQHF. DNA of the CDR3: TGTGCCAGCAGTGGGACTGCGAGCAATCAGCCCCAGCATTTT. The gene calls are TRBV27 and TRBJ1-5, with D maybe TRBD1 (5 bases). Trimming took off 5 bases at V and 1 base at J, with 9 bases between the two ends. This CDR3 contains 14 residues. Germline CDR1 is MNHEY and CDR2 is SMNVEV (reference sequence).

V and J are TRBV11-2 and TRBJ2-2; possible D gene TRBD1, 5 bases. Trimming removed 4 bases from V and 4 bases from J, with 10 bases in between. Germline CDR1 SGHAT, CDR2 FQNNGV. CDR3 length: 14 residues. The CDR3 DNA is TGTGCCAGCAGCTCAGGGATAATCACCGGGGAGCTGTTTTTT. This sequence encodes CASSSGIITGELFF.

The chain joins TRBV7-9 to TRBJ1-2, with D possibly being TRBD1 (5 bases). This CDR3 contains 14 residues. Germline V CDR1 and CDR2: SEHNR, FQNEAQ (reference sequence). V dropped 3 bases and J dropped 4 bases, with 12 bases sitting between them. In DNA, the CDR3 is TGTGCCAGCAGCTTTGGGGGGGAGGCCTATGGCTACACCTTC. The encoded protein is CASSFGGEAYGYTF. The full variable domain, in which reference TRBV7-9 and TRBJ1-2 provide the parts outside the CDR3, is DTGVSQNPRHKITKRGQNVTFRCDPISEHNRLYWYRQTLGQGPEFLTYFQNEAQLEKSRLLSDRFSAERPKGSFSTLEIQRTEQGDSAMYLCASSFGGEAYGYTFGSGTRLTVV.

The rearrangement links TRBV28 to TRBJ2-3, with D uncertain. Germline values: CDR1 MDHEN, CDR2 SYDVKM. V gave up 2 bases and J gave up 4 bases, with 13 bases separating them. The CDR3 consists of 15 residues. The CDR3 DNA sequence: TGTGCCAGCAGTTTAGTTATCCCAAGAGCAGATACGCAGTATTTT. Amino acid sequence: CASSLVIPRADTQYF.

This chain uses TRBV28 with TRBJ2-1; D is possibly TRBD2 (6 bases). V was clipped by 3 bases and J by 10 bases, with 10 bases between them. The CDR3 length is 12 residues. CDR1 is MDHEN and CDR2 is SYDVKM in the germline V gene. CDR3 amino acids: CASSLSRGEQFF. DNA for the CDR3: TGTGCCAGCAGTTTGTCGCGGGGAGAGCAGTTCTTC.

The chain carries TRBV3-1 (or the pseudogene TRBV3-2) and TRBJ1-6; TRBD1 matches 8 bases. The CDR3 is made up of 15 amino acids. Looked up from germline, CDR1 is LGHDT and CDR2 is YNNKEL (reference sequence). V lost 4 bases, J lost 9 bases, and 8 bases stayed unmatched. For the CDR3, the DNA is TGTGCCAGCAGCCCGACGGACAGGGTTGGTTCACCCCTCCACTTT. Residues: CASSPTDRVGSPLHF.

CDR3 coding DNA: TGCGCCAGCAGCTCAGGAACAACAGGGGGGCATGGCTACACCTTC. This encodes CASSSGTTGGHGYTF. The chain uses TRBV5-1 and TRBJ1-2; 8 positions agree with TRBD1. Germline trimming cut 3 bases from V and 6 bases from J; bases unmatched to any gene: 10. In germline, CDR1 is SGHRS, CDR2 YFSETQ. This CDR3 is 15 amino acids long.